Below, one T cell receptor (beta chain) is given with its context. Its target is unknown. The data are from a study of vaccination and CD4 T cells after COVID-19. The Oncomine TCR Beta short-read assay sequenced DNA from cultured CD4+ T cells. The genomic DNA was obtained from cultured CD4+ T cells by extraction with the QIAamp micro DNA kit. TCRdb re-analysed the PCR reads in MiXCR, keeping a single row per CDR3 protein. This sample has nearly 15,000 distinct CDR3 sequences, with roughly 80% found just once. In germline, CDR1 is MNHEY, CDR2 SVGEGT. Trimming stripped 5 bases from V and 3 bases from J, with 7 bases between. The CDR3 consists of 12 residues. As for treatment: roughly 10-day PBMC culture with coronavirus spike peptide pools or control peptides (ViraFEST assay).

Source: CD4+ T cells from blood, cultured in vitro, taken after SARS-CoV-2 vaccination. The chain couples TRBV6-2 or TRBV6-3 to TRBJ1-2; D is possibly TRBD1 (5 bases). The receptor comes from a human donor who received a COVID-19 vaccine. CDR3: CASSRGDYGYTF. The CDR3 DNA follows: TGTGCCAGCAGTCGAGGGGACTATGGCTACACCTTC.